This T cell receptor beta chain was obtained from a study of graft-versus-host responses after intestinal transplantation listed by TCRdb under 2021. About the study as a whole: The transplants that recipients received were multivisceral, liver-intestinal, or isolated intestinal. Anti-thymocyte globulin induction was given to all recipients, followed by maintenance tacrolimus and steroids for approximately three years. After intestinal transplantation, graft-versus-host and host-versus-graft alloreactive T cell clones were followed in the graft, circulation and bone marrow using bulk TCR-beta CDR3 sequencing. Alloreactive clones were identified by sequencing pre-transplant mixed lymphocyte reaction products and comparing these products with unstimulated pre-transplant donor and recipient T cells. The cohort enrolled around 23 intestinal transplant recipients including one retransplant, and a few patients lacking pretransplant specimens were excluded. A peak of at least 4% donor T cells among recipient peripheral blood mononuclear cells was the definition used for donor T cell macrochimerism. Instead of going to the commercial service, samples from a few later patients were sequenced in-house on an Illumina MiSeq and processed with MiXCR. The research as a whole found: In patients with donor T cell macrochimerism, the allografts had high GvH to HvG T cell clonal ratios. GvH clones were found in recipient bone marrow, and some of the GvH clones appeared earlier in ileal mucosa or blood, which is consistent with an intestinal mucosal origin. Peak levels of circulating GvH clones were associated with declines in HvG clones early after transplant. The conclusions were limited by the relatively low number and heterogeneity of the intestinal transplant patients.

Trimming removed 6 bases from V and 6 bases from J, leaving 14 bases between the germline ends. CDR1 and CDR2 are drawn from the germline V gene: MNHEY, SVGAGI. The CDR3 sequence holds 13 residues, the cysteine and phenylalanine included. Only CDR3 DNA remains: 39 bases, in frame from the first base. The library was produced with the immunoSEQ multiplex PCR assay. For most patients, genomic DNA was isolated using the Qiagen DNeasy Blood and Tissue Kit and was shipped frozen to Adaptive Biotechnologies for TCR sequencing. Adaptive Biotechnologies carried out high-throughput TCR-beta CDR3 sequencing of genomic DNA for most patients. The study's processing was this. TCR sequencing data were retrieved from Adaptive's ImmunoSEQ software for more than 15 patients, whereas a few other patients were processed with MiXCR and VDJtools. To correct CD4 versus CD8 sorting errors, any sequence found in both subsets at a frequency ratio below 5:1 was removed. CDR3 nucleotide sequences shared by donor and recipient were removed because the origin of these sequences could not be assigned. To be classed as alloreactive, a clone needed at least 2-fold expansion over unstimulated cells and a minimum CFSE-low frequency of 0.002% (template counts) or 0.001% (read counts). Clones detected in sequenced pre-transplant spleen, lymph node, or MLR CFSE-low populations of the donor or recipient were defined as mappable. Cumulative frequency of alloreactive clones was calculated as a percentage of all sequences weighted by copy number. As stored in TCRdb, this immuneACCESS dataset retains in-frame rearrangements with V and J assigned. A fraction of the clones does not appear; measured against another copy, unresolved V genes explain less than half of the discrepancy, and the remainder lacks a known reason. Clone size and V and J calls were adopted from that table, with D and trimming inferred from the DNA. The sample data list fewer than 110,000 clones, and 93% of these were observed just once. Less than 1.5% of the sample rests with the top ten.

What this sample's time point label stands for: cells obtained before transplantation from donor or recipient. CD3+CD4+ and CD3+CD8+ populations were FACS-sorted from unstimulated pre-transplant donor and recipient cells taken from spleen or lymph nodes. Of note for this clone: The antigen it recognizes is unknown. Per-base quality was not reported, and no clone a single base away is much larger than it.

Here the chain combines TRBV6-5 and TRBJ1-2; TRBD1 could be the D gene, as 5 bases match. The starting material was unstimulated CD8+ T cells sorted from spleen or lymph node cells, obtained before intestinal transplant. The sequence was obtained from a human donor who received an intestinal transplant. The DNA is TGTGCCAGCAGATCCCCTTCGACAGATGGCTACACCTTC. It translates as CASRSPSTDGYTF.